Below are 31 T cell receptor beta chains sequenced from a single sample in a study of T cells of healthy individuals. MiXCR, run by TCRdb on the 5' RACE reads, gives a single entry per CDR3 protein. The data contain around 40,000 distinct CDR3 sequences, approximately 4.5% of them singletons. The source is a human donor in good health.

This clonotype was detected ten times or more. V and J are TRBV20-1 and TRBJ1-2; D not resolved. With 4 bases removed from V and 3 bases from J, the gap between germline ends came to 6 bases. Per the germline V gene, CDR1 is DFQATT and CDR2 is SNEGSKA (reference sequence). This CDR3 comprises 11 residues. The CDR3: CSATPYYGYTF. The CDR3 nucleotides are TGCAGTGCTACCCCCTACTATGGCTACACCTTC.

This clonotype has a count of ten or more. This sequence joins TRBV7-2 and TRBJ2-7; 8 bases are shared with TRBD2. This CDR3 has 14 amino acids. The J segment lost 3 bases and the V segment lost 4 bases, leaving 5 bases of the junction unmatched. Germline V gives CDR1 SGHTA, CDR2 FQGNSA. CDR3 in DNA: TGTGCCAGCAGCTCGCGGACTAGCAGCTACGAGCAGTACTTC. As protein: CASSSRTSSYEQYF.

This clonotype has only a few counts. The genes are TRBV9 and TRBJ2-3, with D possibly matching TRBD1 (5 bases). The J call is uncertain, as TRBJ1-5 better fits the DNA end. The CDR3 has 16 residues. Germline CDR1 SGDLS, CDR2 YYNGEE. The CDR3 loop reads CASSVGLAGVVDTQHF. CDR3 DNA sequence: TGTGCCAGCAGCGTGGGACTAGCGGGAGTCGTAGATACGCAGCATTTT.

The chain joins TRBV5-1 to TRBJ2-3; possibly TRBD2 for D (5 bases). Germline V gene sequence: CDR1 SGHRS, CDR2 YFSETQ. This CDR3 comprises 14 residues. The germline V and J ends were trimmed by 6 bases and 5 bases, with 16 bases remaining between them. The CDR3 sequence: CASKEALVGDTQYF. DNA of the CDR3: TGCGCCAGCAAGGAGGCCCTTGTCGGAGATACGCAGTATTTT.

This chain uses TRBV5-4 with TRBJ1-2; 7 nucleotides match TRBD1. V lost 3 bases and J lost 4; bases outside the gene matches: 6. This CDR3 comprises 14 residues. The germline V gene has CDR1 SGHNT and CDR2 YYREEE (reference sequence). CDR3 sequence reads: CASSSPQGGYGYTF. The CDR3 DNA sequence: TGTGCCAGCAGCTCCCCGCAGGGGGGCTATGGCTACACCTTC.

This clonotype was counted at least ten times. J is TRBJ2-3 and V is TRBV27; TRBD2 is a possible D gene (5 bases). The CDR3 extends over 14 amino acids. The V end lost 8 bases, the J end lost 6 bases, and 18 bases lay between the germline ends. CDR1 is MNHEY and CDR2 is SMNVEV in the germline V gene (reference sequence). CDR3 amino acids: CASRPLSRRDTQYF. The CDR3 DNA reads TGTGCCAGCCGCCCCTTGTCTAGGAGGGATACGCAGTATTTT.

This chain links TRBV14 with TRBJ1-2; possibly TRBD1 for D (5 bases). The germline gives CDR1 SGHDN, CDR2 FVKESK. V dropped 6 bases and J dropped 5 bases, with 13 bases sitting between them. CDR3 length: 13 residues. CDR3 DNA sequence: TGTGCCAGCAGGGGGACGGAGTTATATGGCTACACCTTC. Amino acid sequence: CASRGTELYGYTF.

On this clonotype itself: One end of the junction is discordant with germline, which a read error may explain. The genes are TRBV12-3 or TRBV12-4 and TRBJ2-3; 11 positions agree with TRBD2. There are 15 residues in the CDR3. The CDR3 coding sequence is TGTGCCAGCAGTGTAGCGGGAGGGCCTGGAGATACGCAGTATTTT. It specifies CASSVAGGPGDTQYF.

This clonotype was counted ten times or more. V gene TRBV9 combines with J gene TRBJ2-1; unclear D gene. This CDR3 has 14 amino acids. The ends were cut back, 2 bases at V and 1 base at J, with 7 bases in the middle. The germline V gene has CDR1 SGDLS and CDR2 YYNGEE. In nucleotides, the CDR3 is TGTGCCAGCAGCGTTGGCGCGTCCTACAATGAGCAGTTCTTC. Translating it yields CASSVGASYNEQFF. The full variable domain, with the rest looked up from reference TRBV9 and TRBJ2-1, is DSGVTQTPKHLITATGQRVTLRCSPRSGDLSVYWYQQSLDQGLQFLIQYYNGEERAKGNILERFSAQQFPDLHSELNLSSLELGDSALYFCASSVGASYNEQFFGPGTRLTVL.

In this sample, this clonotype turned up many times. The J gene is TRBJ2-2, the V gene TRBV27; no firm D call. The germline V gene encodes CDR1 MNHEY and CDR2 SMNVEV (reference sequence). The CDR3 runs to 14 residues. V was shortened by 1 base and J by 2 bases, with 5 bases between the two germline ends. The CDR3 nucleotides read TGTGCCAGCAGTTTATGGAGTAACACCGGGGAGCTGTTTTTT. It codes for CASSLWSNTGELFF.

This clonotype was recorded at least ten times. The chain has TRBV20-1 and TRBJ2-7; possible D gene TRBD2, 6 bases. Germline V gene sequence: CDR1 DFQATT, CDR2 SNEGSKA (reference sequence). Trimming took 3 bases from V and 4 from J, leaving 7 bases between them. This CDR3 contains 11 residues. CDR3 in DNA: TGCAGTGCTAGGACTAGTTACGAGCAGTACTTC. This translates into CSARTSYEQYF.

This clonotype has just a few counts. This sequence joins TRBV9 and TRBJ2-3, with D maybe TRBD1 (5 bases). The germline V gene encodes CDR1 SGDLS and CDR2 YYNGEE. This CDR3 has 14 amino acids. Trimming took 0 bases from V and 1 from J, leaving 6 bases between them. The CDR3, as DNA: TGTGCCAGCAGCGTAGAAGGGGGCACAGATACGCAGTATTTT. This translates into CASSVEGGTDTQYF.

The chain combines TRBV12-3 or TRBV12-4 with TRBJ1-5; no clear D gene. The CDR3 runs to 14 residues. Trimming cost V 7 bases and J 1 base, with 11 bases left between them. This CDR3 reads CASKVSRSNQPQHF. DNA for the CDR3: TGTGCCAGCAAAGTCTCCCGAAGCAATCAGCCCCAGCATTTT.

Many counts were recorded for this clonotype. This rearrangement joins TRBV11-3 to TRBJ1-1; a weak D match, TRBD1 (5 bases). CDR3 length: 13 residues. V lost 2 bases and J 7 bases, leaving 11 bases between the germline ends. The germline V gene encodes CDR1 SGHNT and CDR2 YENEEA. Written as DNA, the CDR3 is TGTGCCAGCAGCTTAACTACAGGACGTGAAGCTTTCTTT. Translating it yields CASSLTTGREAFF. The full variable domain, with the rest looked up from reference TRBV11-3 and TRBJ1-1, is EAGVVQSPRYKIIEKKQPVAFWCNPISGHNTLYWYLQNLGQGPELLIRYENEEAVDDSQLPKDRFSAERLKGVDSTLKIQPAELGDSAVYLCASSLTTGREAFFGQGTRLTVV.

This clonotype was detected many times. V gene TRBV12-3 or TRBV12-4 combines with J gene TRBJ1-4; TRBD1 might be the D (6 bases). Trimming stripped 3 bases from V and 6 bases from J, with 23 bases between. The CDR3 runs to 18 residues. CDR3 nucleotides: TGTGCCAGCAGTTTGGAGGGTTTTCTGGGGGGCACTTATGAAAAACTGTTTTTT. Its translation is CASSLEGFLGGTYEKLFF.

This clonotype was seen once. The V gene is TRBV2, the J gene TRBJ1-5; no firm D call. The germline V gene has CDR1 SNHLY and CDR2 FYNNEI. Trimming pared 3 bases from V and 3 bases from J, leaving 12 bases between. This CDR3 spans 15 amino acids. CDR3 DNA: TGTGCCAGCAGTGACTGGCAGGAGCCCAATCAGCCCCAGCATTTT. Protein sequence: CASSDWQEPNQPQHF. The full variable domain, in which reference TRBV2 and TRBJ1-5 provide the parts outside the CDR3, is EPEVTQTPSHQVTQMGQEVILRCVPISNHLYFYWYRQILGQKVEFLVSFYNNEISEKSEIFDDQFSVERPDGSNFTLKIRSTKLEDSAMYFCASSDWQEPNQPQHFGDGTRLSIL.

The table lists this clonotype with many counts. The chain has TRBV10-3 and TRBJ2-1; 12 nucleotides match TRBD2. Unmatched junction bases numbered 9, after V lost 2 bases and J lost 10 bases. The CDR3 spans 16 residues. The V gene's germline CDR1 is ENHRY and CDR2 SYGVKD. The CDR3 DNA reads as TGTGCCATCAGTGAGGGACTAGCGGGACCCTTCGACGAGCAGTTCTTC. This codes for CAISEGLAGPFDEQFF.

Sample share makes this clonotype medium-sized. This chain links TRBV9 with TRBJ2-7; a weak D match, TRBD2 (6 bases). This CDR3 is built from 14 residues. Germline CDR1 SGDLS, CDR2 YYNGEE. V lost 3 bases and J 4 bases, leaving 14 bases between the germline ends. In nucleotides, the CDR3 is TGTGCCAGCAGCGCCCGCACAGGAGGGTACGAGCAGTACTTC. It yields the protein CASSARTGGYEQYF.

This clonotype was detected ten times or more. The chain couples TRBV6-1 to TRBJ1-2; D is undetermined. This CDR3 spans 12 amino acids. Trimming cost V 10 bases and J 9 bases, with 18 bases left between them. Germline V gene lookup returns CDR1 MNHNS and CDR2 SASEGT. The CDR3 nucleotides are TGTGCCATCCTGACGGCAACTTTGAGCTACACCTTC. It encodes CAILTATLSYTF.

The rearrangement links TRBV5-4 to TRBJ2-6, with no clear D. The CDR3 spans 12 residues. Germline CDR1 and CDR2: SGHNT and YYREEE (reference sequence). The V gene lost 5 bases and the J gene lost 5 bases, with 5 bases spanning the gap. CDR3 protein: CASRPRANVLTF. CDR3 nucleotides: TGTGCCAGCAGGCCACGGGCCAACGTCCTGACTTTC.

In this sample, this clonotype turned up many times. V usage is TRBV4-1 and J usage is TRBJ2-1; 11 nucleotides line up with TRBD2. V shed 4 bases, J shed 0 bases, and the junction held 5 bases outside the gene matches. The CDR3 is made up of 17 amino acids. The germline V gene has CDR1 MGHRA and CDR2 YSYEKL. CDR3 nucleotides: TGCGCCAGCAGCCTTAGCGGGGGGGCGAGCTCCTACAATGAGCAGTTCTTC. This codes for CASSLSGGASSYNEQFF.

This clonotype occurred many times. This chain joins TRBV20-1 and TRBJ1-2, with 8 bases that match TRBD1. From germline, CDR1 is DFQATT and CDR2 SNEGSKA (reference sequence). With 6 bases clipped from V and 5 bases from J, the junction kept 11 bases outside the gene matches. This CDR3 contains 14 residues. CDR3 in amino acids: CSALETGGPYGYTF. CDR3 DNA: TGCAGTGCCCTCGAAACAGGGGGACCTTATGGCTACACCTTC.

This clonotype was seen at least ten times. One end of the junction does not line up with germline, which may come from a read error. This chain joins TRBV7-7 and TRBJ1-1; D unresolved. The CDR3 has 13 amino acids. Germline V CDR1 and CDR2: SSHAT, FNYEAQ (reference sequence). The DNA for the CDR3 is TGTGCTAGCAGCTTAACCGTTAACACTGAAGCTTTCTTT. Its translation is CASSLTVNTEAFF.

At least ten counts were recorded for this clonotype. V is TRBV6-5 and J is TRBJ1-2, with 9 bases identical to TRBD1. CDR3 length equals 14 residues. The V gene's germline CDR1 is MNHEY and CDR2 SVGAGI. The V gene end was trimmed by 2 bases and the J gene end by 7 bases; junction bases not matched to a gene: 5. The CDR3 reads CASSYGTGYGGYTF. In DNA, the CDR3 is TGTGCCAGCAGTTACGGGACAGGGTACGGTGGCTACACCTTC.

The table lists this clonotype with many counts. The J gene is TRBJ2-3, the V gene TRBV29-1; 7 bases match TRBD2. CDR1 is SQVTM and CDR2 is ANQGSEA in the germline V gene. Unmatched junction bases numbered 9, after V lost 3 bases and J lost 3 bases. The CDR3 totals 15 residues. The CDR3 protein is CSVEGGGTRTDTQYF. The CDR3 DNA follows: TGCAGCGTTGAGGGCGGGGGAACCAGGACAGATACGCAGTATTTT.

V usage is TRBV11-3 and J usage is TRBJ2-4, with D perhaps matching TRBD2 (6 bases). Germline lookup yields CDR1 SGHNT and CDR2 YENEEA. Trimming cost V 1 base and J 7 bases, with 11 bases left between them. CDR3 length: 14 residues. Here the CDR3 DNA reads TGTGCCAGCAGCTTAGCCGTTGCGGGGAACATTCAGTACTTC. It yields the protein CASSLAVAGNIQYF.

Turning to this clonotype: The junction does not match germline at one end; this may be a read error. V gene TRBV19 combines with J gene TRBJ1-1; D call uncertain. The V gene's germline CDR1 is LNHDA and CDR2 SQIVND (reference sequence). This CDR3 has 12 residues. CDR3 nucleotides: TGTGTCAGTAAGATTCCGAACACTGAAGCTTTCTTT. Translated, it gives CVSKIPNTEAFF.

This clonotype was found once. The chain carries TRBV6-6 and TRBJ1-2; D is undetermined. This CDR3 spans 14 amino acids. Germline assignment: CDR1 MNHNY and CDR2 SVGAGI (reference sequence). Trimming stripped 2 bases from V and 1 base from J, with 8 bases between. The CDR3 DNA follows: TGTGCCAGCAGTTACGTGGACTGTAACTATGGCTACACCTTC. This sequence encodes CASSYVDCNYGYTF.

The V and J genes are TRBV7-9 and TRBJ2-1; tentative D call: TRBD2 (5 bases). The CDR3 is 13 amino acids. Trimming removed 1 base from V and 9 bases from J, with 10 bases in between. Germline V gene lookup returns CDR1 SEHNR and CDR2 FQNEAQ (reference sequence). In DNA, the CDR3 is TGTGCCAGCAGCTTAGGGTACGGGGTTGAGCAGTTCTTC. As protein: CASSLGYGVEQFF. The full variable domain, rest sourced from reference TRBV7-9 and TRBJ2-1, is DTGVSQNPRHKITKRGQNVTFRCDPISEHNRLYWYRQTLGQGPEFLTYFQNEAQLEKSRLLSDRFSAERPKGSFSTLEIQRTEQGDSAMYLCASSLGYGVEQFFGPGTRLTVL.

The chain is built from TRBV3-1 and TRBJ2-5, with D unclear. The CDR3 loop spans 13 amino acids. V lost 2 bases, J lost 5 bases, and 9 bases lay in between. Per germline, CDR1 LGHDT and CDR2 YNNKEL (reference sequence). CDR3 nucleotides: TGTGCCAGCAGCCAACTTCTCTGGGAGACCCAGTACTTC. It translates to CASSQLLWETQYF.

This clonotype has ten or more counts. This chain joins TRBV20-1 and TRBJ2-1; 7 bases fit TRBD1. Per the germline V gene, CDR1 is DFQATT and CDR2 is SNEGSKA (reference sequence). The junction had 7 bases not matched to a gene; V was cut back by 8 bases and J by 0 bases. This CDR3 has 14 residues. This CDR3 reads CSPQGEPSYNEQFF. The CDR3 DNA reads TGCAGTCCGCAGGGGGAACCCTCCTACAATGAGCAGTTCTTC.